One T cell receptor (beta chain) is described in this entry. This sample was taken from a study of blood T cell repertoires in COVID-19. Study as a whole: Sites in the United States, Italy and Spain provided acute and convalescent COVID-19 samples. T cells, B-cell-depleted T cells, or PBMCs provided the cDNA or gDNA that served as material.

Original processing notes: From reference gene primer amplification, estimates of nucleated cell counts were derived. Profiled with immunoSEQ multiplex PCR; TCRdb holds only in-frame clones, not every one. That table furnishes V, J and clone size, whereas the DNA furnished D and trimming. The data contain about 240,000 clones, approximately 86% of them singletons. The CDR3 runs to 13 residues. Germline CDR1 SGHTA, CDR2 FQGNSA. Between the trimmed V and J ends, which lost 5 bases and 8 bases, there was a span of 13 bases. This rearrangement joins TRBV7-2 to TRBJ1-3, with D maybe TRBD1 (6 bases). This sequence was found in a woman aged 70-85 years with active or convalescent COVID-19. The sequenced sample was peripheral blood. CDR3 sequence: CASSPQGLDTIYF. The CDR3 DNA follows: TGTGCCAGCAGCCCACAGGGTTTGGACACCATATATTTT.